This T cell receptor (beta chain) was recovered during a study of T cell repertoires in cytomegalovirus infection. Study-level background: Indications of both CMV infection and matching HLA type were provided by public TCR beta signatures.

TCRdb used MiXCR to reprocess the reads, holding one entry per CDR3 protein. The sample records approximately 990,000 distinct CDR3 sequences, roughly 30% being singletons. Trimming cost V 6 bases and J 6 bases; bases outside gene matches: 15. The CDR3 is 16 residues long. Germline V gene data show CDR1 as MNHNY and CDR2 as SVGAGI (reference sequence). Details on this clonotype: Its antigen remains unknown.

The chain employs TRBV6-6 and TRBJ2-3, with 7 bases matching TRBD1. The sequence was collected from a human donor in good health (CMV status not recorded). Some clones in this sample may be carry-over from other donors' samples. Sequenced here: cultured CD8+ T cells from PBMCs, sampled from culture after CMV antigen stimulation. The CDR3 spells CASSLPETGTADTQYF. For the CDR3, the DNA is TGTGCCAGCAGCCTCCCCGAGACAGGGACGGCGGATACGCAGTATTTT.